This T cell receptor (beta chain) was obtained from a study of cytomegalovirus exposure and HLA in healthy donors. Overall study results and limits: Highly shared variants forming one cluster were likely a sequencing artifact. As was reported, the HLA-A and HLA-B alleles of most subjects were accurately predicted from TCR beta sequences.

The PCR was carried out with 60 Vbeta primers and 13 Jbeta primers. Sequencing used immunoSEQ multiplex PCR; TCRdb keeps in-frame clones, though not all of them. The sample's table shows about 120,000 clones. Germline lookup yields CDR1 SNHLY and CDR2 FYNNEI. The CDR3 has 16 residues. With V trimmed by 0 bases and J by 2 bases, 1 base remained unmatched. In regard to this clone: Antigen: not known.

Material for sequencing was PBMCs. The V and J genes are TRBV2 and TRBJ2-6; TRBD2 matches at 7 bases. The receptor's source is a man younger than 45 in good health and CMV-seronegative. In nucleotides, the CDR3 is TGTGCCAGCAGTGAAGCGGGGGGGGCTGGGGCCAACGTCCTGACTTTC. Translation gives CASSEAGGAGANVLTF.